The present T cell receptor (beta chain) was sequenced within a study of T-cell memory formation after mild COVID-19. Findings and caveats of the study: CD8+ contracting clones occupied EMRA, while CD4+ ones occupied mainly CM and EM. A balance of CD4 and CD8 characterized clones contracting day 15 to 85, whereas later expanders leaned CD4+. Memory from before infection featured some responding clones, which suggests cross-reactive memory joined.

Germline V gene sequence: CDR1 KGHDR, CDR2 SFDVKD. V was trimmed by 5 bases and J by 4 bases, leaving 10 bases between them. The CDR3 runs 13 residues. As to this clonotype: What it binds is not known.

MiXCR was run by TCRdb on the 5' RACE reads, yielding one entry per CDR3 protein. The data hold roughly 300,000 distinct CDR3 sequences, with roughly an eighth observed a single time. The source material was PBMCs or a T cell subset sorted from them (not recorded which). This sequence originates from a man younger than 35 who had mild COVID-19 (a few samples of this study predate the infection). Cell type and time point are not known. The rearrangement joins TRBV24-1 to TRBJ2-5, with D unresolved. CDR3: CATSVAGLETQYF. The CDR3 DNA follows: TGTGCCACCAGTGTAGCCGGGTTAGAGACCCAGTACTTC.